The 31 T cell receptor beta chains listed next were all sequenced from one sample in a study of spatial heterogeneity in lung cancer. Regarding the study as a whole: Mutation tallies in tumors tracked expanded intratumoral alpha and beta TCR counts.

No antigen has been identified for these receptors. In TCRdb, the 5' RACE reads were re-called with MiXCR into one record per CDR3 protein. The data hold 24,000 or so distinct CDR3 sequences, with roughly 10% observed a single time. The time point denotes: sample taken at primary tumor resection. This specimen consisted of lung tumor tissue, obtained at surgery. The receptors come from a male donor with early-stage non-small cell lung cancer.

This clonotype was counted ten times or more. This chain connects TRBV7-2 to TRBJ2-3, with 10 bases aligning to TRBD2. The CDR3 contains 16 residues. V lost 3 bases to trimming and J lost 1 base; unmatched junction nucleotides: 4. CDR1 is SGHTA and CDR2 is FQGNSA in the germline V gene. The CDR3 DNA follows: TGTGCCAGCAGCTTCCAGCGGGGGGGTCGCACAGATACGCAGTATTTT. Amino acids: CASSFQRGGRTDTQYF.

This clonotype was seen repeatedly, ten times or more. DNA of the CDR3: TGTGCCATCAGTGGCCAGGGGAGCTACGAGCAGTACTTC. Its translation: CAISGQGSYEQYF. The chain uses TRBV10-3 and TRBJ2-7, with D maybe TRBD1 (6 bases). The length of the CDR3 is 13 residues. From germline, CDR1 is ENHRY and CDR2 SYGVKD. The germline V and J ends were trimmed by 4 bases and 3 bases, with 10 bases remaining between them.

This clonotype was detected ten times or more. The chain is built from TRBV3-1 and TRBJ2-7, with 7 bases that match TRBD1. Looked up from germline, CDR1 is LGHDT and CDR2 is YNNKEL (reference sequence). The length of the CDR3 is 15 residues. The junction had 6 bases not matched to a gene; V was cut back by 1 base and J by 3 bases. DNA of the CDR3: TGTGCCAGCAGCCAAGGACAGGGAGCGGACTACGAGCAGTACTTC. It is translated as CASSQGQGADYEQYF.

J is TRBJ2-3 and V is TRBV14; 11 bases are shared with TRBD2. Germline trimming cut 3 bases from V and 5 bases from J; bases unmatched to any gene: 10. The CDR3 contains 17 residues. The germline gives CDR1 SGHDN, CDR2 FVKESK. In DNA form, the CDR3 reads TGTGCCAGCAGCCAGGGTTCAGTAGCGGGGGGGCAAGATACGCAGTATTTT. Amino acids: CASSQGSVAGGQDTQYF.

This clonotype showed up many times. The chain has TRBV7-2 and TRBJ1-2; D is unclear. The CDR3 is 13 amino acids. V was shortened by 2 bases and J by 1 base, with 5 bases between the two germline ends. Germline CDR1 and CDR2: SGHTA and FQGNSA. The CDR3 region is CASSLQNNYGYTF. The CDR3 bases are TGTGCCAGCAGCTTACAGAATAACTATGGCTACACCTTC.

This clonotype was observed at least ten times. The chain links TRBV7-2 to TRBJ2-1; 11 bases fit TRBD2. This CDR3 is 17 amino acids long. Trimming removed 5 bases from V and 2 bases from J; junction bases left unmatched: 8. The germline V gene encodes CDR1 SGHTA and CDR2 FQGNSA. Here the CDR3 reads CASSGKTSGIPYNEQFF. The CDR3 region has the DNA TGTGCCAGCAGCGGGAAGACTAGCGGGATCCCCTACAATGAGCAGTTCTTC.

In this sample, this clonotype turned up many times. This sequence joins TRBV6-1 and TRBJ1-5; the D gene is possibly TRBD1 (5 bases). The CDR3 is 14 amino acids. CDR1 is MNHNS and CDR2 is SASEGT in the germline V gene. With 6 bases removed from V and 4 bases from J, the gap between germline ends came to 13 bases. In DNA, the CDR3 is TGTGCCAGCAGATTTGGGGGACTGAATCAGCCCCAGCATTTT. Its protein product is CASRFGGLNQPQHF.

There are many counts of this clonotype. The rearrangement uses TRBV4-2 and TRBJ2-1; tentatively, D is TRBD2 (5 bases). CDR1 and CDR2 from the germline V gene are LGHNA and YNFKEQ. Trimming shortened V by 3 bases and J by 5 bases, and 14 bases separated the two germline ends. CDR3 length: 15 amino acids. Here the CDR3 DNA reads TGTGCCAGCAGCCATCCCGACCGGGGAAACAATGAGCAGTTCTTC. Translating gives CASSHPDRGNNEQFF.

This clonotype was seen only a few times. The chain links TRBV28 to TRBJ2-1, with 9 bases fitting TRBD1. Trimming took 6 bases from V and 9 from J; bases not matched to a gene: 9. This CDR3 has 14 amino acids. In germline, CDR1 is MDHEN, CDR2 SYDVKM. As DNA, the CDR3 is TGTGCCAGCAGCTTAACAGGGGGCGGAGGTGAGCAGTTCTTC. This translates into CASSLTGGGGEQFF.

This clonotype was observed at least ten times. The chain recombines TRBV11-2 with TRBJ2-7; D ambiguous. Trimming removed 7 bases at V and 3 bases at J, with 13 bases between. The CDR3 extends over 13 amino acids. Germline-derived CDR1 and CDR2 are SGHAT and FQNNGV. The DNA of the CDR3 is TGTGCCAGCACCGGAAAATCCGACTACGAGCAGTACTTC. Its protein is CASTGKSDYEQYF.

In its sample, this clonotype was seen a few times. The chain joins TRBV30 to TRBJ1-5, with D hard to call. The CDR3 totals 15 residues. V lost 2 bases and J 4 bases, leaving 15 bases between the germline ends. CDR1 GTSNPN and CDR2 SVGIG come from the germline V gene (reference sequence). The CDR3 DNA sequence: TGTGCCTGGAGTTCGGTAGGACGGAATAATCAGCCCCAGCATTTT. It is translated as CAWSSVGRNNQPQHF.

This clonotype was seen repeatedly, ten times or more. The chain is built from TRBV28 and TRBJ1-4, with D maybe TRBD1 (6 bases). The germline CDR1 and CDR2 sequences are MDHEN and SYDVKM. The CDR3 runs to 15 residues. V lost 5 bases and J 6 bases, leaving 16 bases between the germline ends. In DNA form, the CDR3 reads TGTGCCAGCAGTCTAATGGGGGCGGGGGATGAAAAACTGTTTTTT. This gives the protein CASSLMGAGDEKLFF.

This clonotype was recorded many times. The rearrangement links TRBV28 to TRBJ1-2; D gene uncertain. The germline CDR1 and CDR2 sequences are MDHEN and SYDVKM. This CDR3 has 14 residues. The V and J ends lost 7 bases and 4 bases respectively, with 16 bases between them. CDR3 coding DNA: TGTGCCAGCAAGCGAAGGATGATCTCCTATGGCTACACCTTC. It encodes CASKRRMISYGYTF.

The sample holds many counts of this clonotype. CDR3 bases: TGCAGTGCTAGAGATCTATCGACAGGCGCGAACACCGGGGAGCTGTTTTTT. Encoded protein: CSARDLSTGANTGELFF. The V call is TRBV20-1, the J call TRBJ2-2, with D possibly being TRBD1 (6 bases). Per the germline V gene, CDR1 is DFQATT and CDR2 is SNEGSKA (reference sequence). The V and J ends lost 0 bases and 0 bases respectively, with 14 bases between them. The CDR3 has 17 amino acids.

V and J are TRBV3-1 and TRBJ2-7; 7 bases are shared with TRBD1. This CDR3 has 12 amino acids. Per germline, CDR1 LGHDT and CDR2 YNNKEL (reference sequence). V trimming: 6 bases; J trimming: 3 bases; junction bases outside the gene matches: 2. This chain's CDR3 is CASRQGNYEQYF. The CDR3 DNA sequence: TGTGCCAGCAGACAGGGGAACTACGAGCAGTACTTC.

This clonotype came up a few times. The chain uses TRBV20-1 and TRBJ2-1; D may be TRBD1 (5 bases). CDR1 and CDR2 from the germline V gene are DFQATT and SNEGSKA (reference sequence). The CDR3 runs to 15 residues. The V end was cut by 1 base, the J end by 0 bases, with 10 bases between. The CDR3 sequence is CSARGNRGSYNEQFF. The CDR3 DNA is TGCAGTGCTAGAGGGAATAGGGGCTCCTACAATGAGCAGTTCTTC.

A few counts support this clonotype. V is TRBV29-1 and J is TRBJ1-3, with D tentatively TRBD1 (6 bases). Germline lookup yields CDR1 SQVTM and CDR2 ANQGSEA. The CDR3 runs 13 residues. Trimming stripped 4 bases from V and 0 bases from J, with 7 bases between. The CDR3 DNA sequence: TGCAGCGTTGTGGGGGCCTCTGGAAACACCATATATTTT. As protein: CSVVGASGNTIYF. The full variable domain, completed using reference TRBV29-1 and TRBJ1-3, is SAVISQKPSRDICQRGTSLTIQCQVDSQVTMMFWYRQQPGQSLTLIATANQGSEATYESGFVIDKFPISRPNLTFSTLTVSNMSPEDSSIYLCSVVGASGNTIYFGEGSWLTVV.

This clonotype was recorded many times. This rearrangement joins TRBV7-8 to TRBJ2-2; tentatively, D is TRBD2 (6 bases). Trimming shortened V by 1 base and J by 4 bases, and 13 bases separated the two germline ends. The CDR3 has 16 amino acids. Looked up from germline, CDR1 is SGHVS and CDR2 is FQNEAQ. CDR3 protein: CASSLDGGASTGELFF. The CDR3 DNA reads TGTGCCAGCAGCTTAGACGGGGGAGCGAGCACCGGGGAGCTGTTTTTT.

The table lists this clonotype with many counts. The J gene is TRBJ2-5, the V gene TRBV18; TRBD1 or TRBD2 may be the D gene (5 bases each). The CDR3 is made up of 15 amino acids. CDR1 and CDR2 from the germline V gene are KGHSH and LQKENI. V was pared by 3 bases and J by 0 bases, with 11 bases between. CDR3 residues: CASSPRGTDQETQYF. The CDR3 coding sequence is TGTGCCAGCTCACCCCGGGGCACGGACCAAGAGACCCAGTACTTC.

Many counts were recorded for this clonotype. The chain uses TRBV27 and TRBJ1-2; 8 bases fit TRBD1. The trim removed 5 bases at V and 4 bases at J, leaving 9 bases unmatched. The CDR3 length is 15 residues. Germline V gene sequence: CDR1 MNHEY, CDR2 SMNVEV (reference sequence). The CDR3 DNA reads TGTGCCAGCAGTCCAGGACAGGGTGCGGGCTATGGCTACACCTTC. Translation: CASSPGQGAGYGYTF.

This clonotype was counted many times. The J gene is TRBJ2-1, the V gene TRBV6-6; D gene uncertain. Germline CDR1 is MNHNY and CDR2 is SVGAGI (reference sequence). The CDR3 length is 15 residues. The V and J ends lost 5 bases and 0 bases respectively, with 11 bases between them. The CDR3 DNA is TGTGCCAGCAGTCGAGACCTCCACTCCTACAATGAGCAGTTCTTC. Translated, it gives CASSRDLHSYNEQFF.

This rearrangement joins TRBV10-2 to TRBJ1-6, with D hard to call. V lost 5 bases to trimming and J lost 8 bases, with 10 bases between them. CDR3 size: 13 residues. Germline V CDR1 and CDR2: WSHSY, SAAADI. CDR3 in DNA: TGCGCCAGCAGTCCCGCTGGGGATTCACCCCTCCACTTT. Encoded protein: CASSPAGDSPLHF.

The chain is built from TRBV4-3 and TRBJ2-7, with a possible D match to TRBD2 (6 bases). CDR1 and CDR2 from the germline V gene are LGHNA and YSLEER. The ends were cut back, 0 bases at V and 3 bases at J, with 12 bases in the middle. CDR3 length equals 15 residues. The CDR3 DNA reads as TGCGCCAGCAGCCAAGAGGCTAGCGTTGTCTACGAGCAGTACTTC. Protein: CASSQEASVVYEQYF.

CDR3 residues: CSAREGVTDTQYF. In DNA, the CDR3 is TGCAGTGCTAGAGAGGGGGTTACAGATACGCAGTATTTT. The gene calls are TRBV20-1 and TRBJ2-3, with D perhaps given as TRBD1 or TRBD2 (5 bases each). The V end was cut by 0 bases, the J end by 3 bases, with 7 bases between. CDR3 size: 13 residues. CDR1 DFQATT and CDR2 SNEGSKA come from the germline V gene (reference sequence).

The rearrangement uses TRBV29-1 and TRBJ2-7, with a weak D call TRBD1 (6 bases). Trimming pared 4 bases from V and 4 bases from J, leaving 17 bases between. Germline loops: CDR1 SQVTM, CDR2 ANQGSEA. The CDR3 contains 14 residues. The CDR3 bases are TGCAGCGTTGTCTCGCGTGGGGGCGGATACGAGCAGTACTTC. Amino acid sequence: CSVVSRGGGYEQYF.

In its sample, this clonotype ranks as medium-sized. This sequence joins TRBV10-3 and TRBJ2-5; D is perhaps TRBD2 (6 bases). The CDR3 totals 14 residues. Deletions cut 10 bases from V and 1 base from J, with 16 bases between. The germline V gene encodes CDR1 ENHRY and CDR2 SYGVKD. CDR3 nucleotides: TGTGCCACCGCGGACGGGAGCGCCCAAGAGACCCAGTACTTC. Protein: CATADGSAQETQYF.

This clonotype was observed many times. The rearrangement links TRBV7-2 to TRBJ1-1, with 7 bases identical to TRBD1. V shed 6 bases and J 8 bases; nucleotides not matched to a gene: 6. The CDR3 runs to 12 residues. CDR1 SGHTA and CDR2 FQGNSA come from the germline V gene. DNA of the CDR3: TGTGCCAGCAGGCGACAGGGTGTCGAAGCTTTCTTT. Encoded protein: CASRRQGVEAFF.

This clonotype was picked up many times. The chain joins TRBV5-1 to TRBJ2-5, with D tentatively TRBD1 or TRBD2 (5 bases each). Per the germline V gene, CDR1 is SGHRS and CDR2 is YFSETQ. V was cut by 0 bases and J by 5 bases, with 11 bases left in between. The CDR3 covers 14 residues. In nucleotides, the CDR3 is TGCGCCAGCAGCTTGGGAGGGGCCCTCGAGACCCAGTACTTC. It encodes CASSLGGALETQYF.

This rearrangement joins TRBV14 to TRBJ2-2; D uncertain. The CDR3 length is 15 residues. V lost 2 bases and J 0 bases, leaving 7 bases between the germline ends. The germline gives CDR1 SGHDN, CDR2 FVKESK. CDR3 coding DNA: TGTGCCAGCAGCCAATATCGGTCGAACACCGGGGAGCTGTTTTTT. Protein sequence: CASSQYRSNTGELFF. Full variable domain (missing parts from reference TRBV14 and TRBJ2-2): EAGVTQFPSHSVIEKGQTVTLRCDPISGHDNLYWYRRVMGKEIKFLLHFVKESKQDESGMPNNRFLAERTGGTYSTLKVQPAELEDSGVYFCASSQYRSNTGELFFGEGSRLTVL.

This clonotype was detected many times. The chain has TRBV7-9 and TRBJ2-6, with unresolved D. The germline gives CDR1 SEHNR, CDR2 FQNEAQ (reference sequence). The CDR3 spans 14 residues. V was shortened by 1 base and J by 2 bases, with 3 bases between the two germline ends. The CDR3 DNA follows: TGTGCCAGCAGCTTAGAAGCTGGGGCCAACGTCCTGACTTTC. It translates to CASSLEAGANVLTF.

This clonotype was observed many times. This chain links TRBV7-9 with TRBJ1-6; 8 nucleotides line up with TRBD1. With V trimmed by 7 bases and J by 6 bases, 5 bases remained unmatched. The length of the CDR3 is 14 residues. Germline values: CDR1 SEHNR, CDR2 FQNEAQ (reference sequence). The CDR3 region is CASNTGGLNSPLHF. For the CDR3, the DNA is TGTGCCAGCAATACAGGGGGACTTAATTCACCCCTCCACTTT.